The 30 T cell receptor beta chains in this list originate from one sample, sequenced in a study of shared clonotypes between healthy human individuals. Terminally differentiated effector memory CD45RA+ cells were excluded by CCR7 positive selection of CD45RO-negative cells. Repertoires were generated with immunoSEQ multiplex PCR, while TCRdb's copy carries only in-frame clones and drops some. The data show over 2 million clones, with approximately 94% seen just once and 0.9% to 1.4% held by the top ten. The sample consisted of naive CD8+ T cells sorted from blood. All receptors derive from a man younger than 35 in good health.

This clone was observed a single time. Other DNA sequences in the same sample also yield this CDR3. V usage is TRBV6-1 and J usage is TRBJ1-5; D gene ambiguous. With 3 bases removed from V and 0 bases from J, the gap between germline ends came to 9 bases. The CDR3 is made up of 15 amino acids. The germline V gene encodes CDR1 MNHNS and CDR2 SASEGT. For the CDR3, the DNA is TGTGCCAGCAGTGAGGGAGTTTATAGCAATCAGCCCCAGCATTTT. Residues: CASSEGVYSNQPQHF.

The chain is built from TRBV13 and TRBJ2-7, with 7 nucleotides matching TRBD2. CDR3 length: 15 amino acids. The V gene end was trimmed by 4 bases and the J gene end by 0 bases; junction bases not matched to a gene: 6. From germline, CDR1 is PRHDT and CDR2 FYEKMQ (reference sequence). The CDR3 coding sequence is TGTGCCAGCAGCTCGGGGGGAAAGGGCTCCTACGAGCAGTACTTC. It translates to CASSSGGKGSYEQYF.

With respect to this clone: The sample carries other DNA sequences with the same CDR3. This chain connects TRBV5-4 to TRBJ2-7; D is unclear. Trimming took off 2 bases at V and 0 bases at J, with 6 bases between the two ends. Germline V gene data show CDR1 as SGHNT and CDR2 as YYREEE (reference sequence). The CDR3 extends over 13 amino acids. DNA for the CDR3: TGTGCCAGCAGCTTAAGCAGCTCCTACGAGCAGTACTTC. Translated: CASSLSSSYEQYF.

The chain carries TRBV7-3 and TRBJ2-7; tentatively, D is TRBD1 (6 bases). This CDR3 region has 13 residues. Germline V gene lookup returns CDR1 SGHTA and CDR2 FQGTGA. V was clipped by 0 bases and J by 6 bases, with 9 bases between them. The CDR3: CASSLTPGAEQYF. CDR3 DNA: TGTGCCAGCAGCTTAACCCCAGGGGCCGAGCAGTACTTC.

This clone was seen more than once but under ten times. Other DNA sequences within the sample encode an identical CDR3. The genes are TRBV4-3 and TRBJ2-7; tentative D call: TRBD2 (6 bases). V dropped 1 base and J dropped 2 bases, with 12 bases sitting between them. CDR1 is LGHNA, CDR2 YSLEER, per germline. This CDR3 is 15 amino acids long. The CDR3 spells CASSQGRDGTYEQYF. CDR3 DNA: TGCGCCAGCAGCCAAGGGCGGGATGGGACCTACGAGCAGTACTTC.

CDR3 sequence reads: CASSDGNLRETQYF. CDR3 bases: TGTGCCAGCAGTGATGGCAACCTTAGGGAGACCCAGTACTTC. The chain combines TRBV2 with TRBJ2-5, with D uncertain. This CDR3 contains 14 residues. The ends were cut back, 3 bases at V and 5 bases at J, with 13 bases in the middle. The germline V gene has CDR1 SNHLY and CDR2 FYNNEI.

The rearrangement links TRBV5-5 to TRBJ2-7; D ambiguous. This CDR3 is 14 amino acids long. V lost 2 bases, J lost 2 bases, and 11 bases lay in between. The V gene's germline CDR1 is SGHKS and CDR2 YYEKEE (reference sequence). DNA of the CDR3: TGTGCCAGCAGCTTTACCCCTGCTACCTACGAGCAGTACTTC. Translation: CASSFTPATYEQYF.

The chain is built from TRBV27 and TRBJ2-5; TRBD1 might be the D (6 bases). Trimming stripped 1 base from V and 2 bases from J, with 17 bases between. Germline values: CDR1 MNHEY, CDR2 SMNVEV (reference sequence). The CDR3 contains 17 residues. Written as DNA, the CDR3 is TGTGCCAGCAGTTTATTGAGTCCCAGGGGTGGGCAAGAGACCCAGTACTTC. Amino acid sequence: CASSLLSPRGGQETQYF.

The chain is built from TRBV7-9 and TRBJ2-7; D tentatively fits TRBD1 or TRBD2 (5 bases each). Germline-derived CDR1 and CDR2 are SEHNR and FQNEAQ (reference sequence). This CDR3 is built from 12 residues. Trimming left V 6 bases short and J 6 bases short, with 12 bases between. The CDR3 DNA is TGTGCCAGCAGGTCATGGGGGAGCGAGCAGTACTTC. This sequence encodes CASRSWGSEQYF.

The chain links TRBV5-1 to TRBJ2-7; TRBD1 matches at 7 bases. CDR1 and CDR2 (germline): SGHRS, YFSETQ. With 0 bases clipped from V and 2 bases from J, the junction kept 5 bases outside the gene matches. The CDR3 sequence is 15 residues long. The CDR3 is CASSLVARGTYEQYF. The DNA of the CDR3 is TGCGCCAGCAGCTTGGTGGCCAGGGGGACCTACGAGCAGTACTTC.

The V call is TRBV6-6, the J call TRBJ2-1, with D possibly being TRBD1 (6 bases). Germline loops: CDR1 MNHNY, CDR2 SVGAGI (reference sequence). V lost 4 bases and J 0 bases, leaving 10 bases between the germline ends. CDR3 length: 15 residues. As DNA, the CDR3 is TGTGCCAGCAGTTTTACAGGGAGCTCCTACAATGAGCAGTTCTTC. Residues: CASSFTGSSYNEQFF.

The chain is built from TRBV5-4 and TRBJ2-3, with D perhaps matching TRBD1 (6 bases). The CDR3 runs 16 residues. Trimming cost V 4 bases and J 4 bases, with 19 bases left between them. The V gene's germline CDR1 is SGHNT and CDR2 YYREEE (reference sequence). The DNA for the CDR3 is TGTGCCAGCAGCCCCCTACTTGGGGGCGCGGCAGATACGCAGTATTTT. It specifies CASSPLLGGAADTQYF.

This clone was recorded only once. This chain uses TRBV19 with TRBJ2-5; weak D call: TRBD1 (6 bases). Germline values: CDR1 LNHDA, CDR2 SQIVND (reference sequence). Trimming cost V 6 bases and J 4 bases, with 15 bases left between them. This CDR3 spans 14 amino acids. This CDR3 is CASRTQGIGETQYF. CDR3 bases: TGTGCCAGTAGGACACAGGGTATAGGAGAGACCCAGTACTTC.

The V and J genes are TRBV6-5 and TRBJ1-2, with TRBD1 as a possible D gene (5 bases). Per germline, CDR1 MNHEY and CDR2 SVGAGI. CDR3 length equals 15 residues. V was pared by 2 bases and J by 1 base, with 11 bases between. The CDR3 DNA follows: TGTGCCAGCAGTTACGGGGCGCCTCTTAACTATGGCTACACCTTC. Translating gives CASSYGAPLNYGYTF.

This rearrangement joins TRBV19 to TRBJ2-2, with a weak D call TRBD2 (6 bases). The V end was cut by 8 bases, the J end by 7 bases, with 11 bases between. The length of the CDR3 is 12 residues. CDR1 LNHDA and CDR2 SQIVND come from the germline V gene (reference sequence). CDR3 sequence (DNA): TGTGCCAGTGACGGGGAGGACGGGGAGCTGTTTTTT. Translating gives CASDGEDGELFF.

This chain connects TRBV7-9 to TRBJ1-5; no reliable D call. The V gene lost 11 bases and the J gene lost 0 bases, with 14 bases spanning the gap. CDR1 SEHNR and CDR2 FQNEAQ come from the germline V gene (reference sequence). The CDR3 contains 14 residues. CDR3 residues: CAVTQVLSNQPQHF. The CDR3 DNA reads TGTGCCGTTACCCAAGTCCTTAGCAATCAGCCCCAGCATTTT.

DNA for the CDR3: TGTGCCAGCAGCCTGGGACTAGCGGGACGCACAGATACGCAGTATTTT. Protein sequence: CASSLGLAGRTDTQYF. This rearrangement joins TRBV7-2 to TRBJ2-3; 13 bases fit TRBD2. Germline CDR1 SGHTA, CDR2 FQGNSA. V trimming: 5 bases; J trimming: 1 base; junction bases outside the gene matches: 3. The CDR3 has 16 residues.

The chain couples TRBV27 to TRBJ1-1, with TRBD1 as a possible D gene (5 bases). The CDR3 sequence is 11 residues long. V gave up 8 bases and J gave up 3 bases, with 7 bases separating them. CDR1 is MNHEY and CDR2 is SMNVEV in the germline V gene (reference sequence). The CDR3 region has the DNA TGTGCCAGCGGGACGGACACTGAAGCTTTCTTT. Amino acid sequence: CASGTDTEAFF.

V and J are TRBV6-1 and TRBJ1-5; D is unclear. The germline V and J ends were trimmed by 3 bases and 4 bases, with 7 bases remaining between them. This CDR3 comprises 13 residues. Per germline, CDR1 MNHNS and CDR2 SASEGT. The CDR3 DNA is TGTGCCAGCAGTGATTATCGGAATCAGCCCCAGCATTTT. This gives the protein CASSDYRNQPQHF.

The chain couples TRBV7-9 to TRBJ2-7; 7 nucleotides match TRBD1. Germline V gene data show CDR1 as SEHNR and CDR2 as FQNEAQ (reference sequence). V was pared by 3 bases and J by 1 base, with 6 bases of the junction left unmatched. The CDR3 sequence is 15 residues long. This CDR3 is CASSFRDSPSYEQYF. CDR3 sequence (DNA): TGTGCCAGCAGCTTTCGGGACAGCCCATCCTACGAGCAGTACTTC. Full variable domain (rest looked up from reference TRBV7-9 and TRBJ2-7): DTGVSQNPRHKITKRGQNVTFRCDPISEHNRLYWYRQTLGQGPEFLTYFQNEAQLEKSRLLSDRFSAERPKGSFSTLEIQRTEQGDSAMYLCASSFRDSPSYEQYFGPGTRLTVT.

The genes are TRBV30 and TRBJ1-2; D is ambiguous. This CDR3 is 12 amino acids long. CDR1 GTSNPN and CDR2 SVGIG come from the germline V gene (reference sequence). Trimming removed 1 base at V and 8 bases at J, with 11 bases between. CDR3 amino acids: CAWSAGEKGYTF. The CDR3 DNA reads as TGTGCCTGGAGTGCTGGGGAGAAGGGCTACACCTTC. The full variable domain, its missing parts supplied by reference TRBV30 and TRBJ1-2, is SQTIHQWPATLVQPVGSPLSLECTVEGTSNPNLYWYRQAAGRGLQLLFYSVGIGQISSEVPQNLSASRPQDRQFILSSKKLLLSDSGFYLCAWSAGEKGYTFGSGTRLTVV.

This clone showed up just once. The gene calls are TRBV11-2 and TRBJ2-7; D is ambiguous. Trimming stripped 3 bases from V and 5 bases from J, with 8 bases between. The CDR3 is 12 residues long. Per germline, CDR1 SGHAT and CDR2 FQNNGV. The CDR3 is CASSFLVNEQYF. CDR3 nucleotides: TGTGCCAGCAGCTTCCTAGTAAACGAGCAGTACTTC.

The rearrangement links TRBV9 to TRBJ2-1; perhaps TRBD1 as D (5 bases). CDR1 and CDR2 (germline): SGDLS, YYNGEE. The V gene lost 1 base and the J gene lost 0 bases, with 14 bases spanning the gap. This CDR3 has 17 amino acids. CDR3 DNA sequence: TGTGCCAGCAGCGTACGCCCCGACAGAAGCTCCTACAATGAGCAGTTCTTC. It is translated as CASSVRPDRSSYNEQFF.

The chain couples TRBV9 to TRBJ2-7; 11 positions agree with TRBD2. CDR1 and CDR2 from the germline V gene are SGDLS and YYNGEE. The CDR3 sequence is 17 residues long. V shed 0 bases and J 2 bases; nucleotides not matched to a gene: 7. CDR3 DNA sequence: TGTGCCAGCAGCGTAGCCCCTGGACTAGCGGGTACCTACGAGCAGTACTTC. This translates into CASSVAPGLAGTYEQYF. Variable domain in full (rest from reference TRBV9 and TRBJ2-7): DSGVTQTPKHLITATGQRVTLRCSPRSGDLSVYWYQQSLDQGLQFLIQYYNGEERAKGNILERFSAQQFPDLHSELNLSSLELGDSALYFCASSVAPGLAGTYEQYFGPGTRLTVT.

Regarding this clone: This sample also contains other DNA sequences that code for the same CDR3. V is TRBV27 and J is TRBJ2-7, with 10 bases fitting TRBD2. Per the germline V gene, CDR1 is MNHEY and CDR2 is SMNVEV (reference sequence). Trimming removed 6 bases from V and 7 bases from J; junction bases left unmatched: 3. CDR3 size: 12 residues. The CDR3 loop is CASSLLAGEQYF. CDR3 in DNA: TGTGCCAGCAGCTTACTAGCGGGGGAGCAGTACTTC.

The genes are TRBV9 and TRBJ1-2; perhaps TRBD1 as D (6 bases). This CDR3 contains 16 residues. V was pared by 5 bases and J by 4 bases, with 21 bases between. In germline, CDR1 is SGDLS, CDR2 YYNGEE. The CDR3 is CASSLGSGELIYGYTF. The CDR3 nucleotides are TGTGCCAGCAGTTTGGGGTCAGGGGAGTTGATCTATGGCTACACCTTC. The whole variable domain, remainder taken from reference TRBV9 and TRBJ1-2, is DSGVTQTPKHLITATGQRVTLRCSPRSGDLSVYWYQQSLDQGLQFLIQYYNGEERAKGNILERFSAQQFPDLHSELNLSSLELGDSALYFCASSLGSGELIYGYTFGSGTRLTVV.

The chain combines TRBV11-2 with TRBJ2-7; the D gene is possibly TRBD2 (5 bases). CDR3 length: 17 amino acids. CDR1 and CDR2 (germline): SGHAT, FQNNGV. Trimming took off 1 base at V and 1 base at J, with 17 bases between the two ends. The CDR3 nucleotides are TGTGCCAGCAGCTTAGGGGTGGAGCGGAAGGGATCCTACGAGCAGTACTTC. Translation gives CASSLGVERKGSYEQYF.

This sequence joins TRBV19 and TRBJ2-7, with 7 bases identical to TRBD1. The CDR3 loop spans 12 amino acids. Germline-derived CDR1 and CDR2 are LNHDA and SQIVND (reference sequence). V shed 6 bases, J shed 2 bases, and the junction held 1 base outside the gene matches. CDR3 sequence reads: CASRGQTYEQYF. The CDR3 nucleotides are TGTGCCAGTAGGGGACAGACCTACGAGCAGTACTTC.

This clone was observed once. The rearrangement uses TRBV7-9 and TRBJ2-5; tentative D call: TRBD1 (6 bases). The CDR3 is made up of 15 amino acids. V was cut by 1 base and J by 5 bases, with 14 bases left in between. Germline V gene sequence: CDR1 SEHNR, CDR2 FQNEAQ (reference sequence). CDR3 bases: TGTGCCAGCAGCTTAGACGCAACAGGGTATGAGACCCAGTACTTC. Protein product: CASSLDATGYETQYF.

In its sample, this clone was seen once. This sequence joins TRBV2 and TRBJ2-7; D might be TRBD2 (6 bases). The germline gives CDR1 SNHLY, CDR2 FYNNEI. The CDR3 contains 16 residues. V lost 6 bases and J lost 6, with 24 bases in between. CDR3 nucleotide sequence: TGTGCCAGCAGCCGAGCCGGACGGCGGGACGGGGTCGAGCAGTACTTC. Translating gives CASSRAGRRDGVEQYF.